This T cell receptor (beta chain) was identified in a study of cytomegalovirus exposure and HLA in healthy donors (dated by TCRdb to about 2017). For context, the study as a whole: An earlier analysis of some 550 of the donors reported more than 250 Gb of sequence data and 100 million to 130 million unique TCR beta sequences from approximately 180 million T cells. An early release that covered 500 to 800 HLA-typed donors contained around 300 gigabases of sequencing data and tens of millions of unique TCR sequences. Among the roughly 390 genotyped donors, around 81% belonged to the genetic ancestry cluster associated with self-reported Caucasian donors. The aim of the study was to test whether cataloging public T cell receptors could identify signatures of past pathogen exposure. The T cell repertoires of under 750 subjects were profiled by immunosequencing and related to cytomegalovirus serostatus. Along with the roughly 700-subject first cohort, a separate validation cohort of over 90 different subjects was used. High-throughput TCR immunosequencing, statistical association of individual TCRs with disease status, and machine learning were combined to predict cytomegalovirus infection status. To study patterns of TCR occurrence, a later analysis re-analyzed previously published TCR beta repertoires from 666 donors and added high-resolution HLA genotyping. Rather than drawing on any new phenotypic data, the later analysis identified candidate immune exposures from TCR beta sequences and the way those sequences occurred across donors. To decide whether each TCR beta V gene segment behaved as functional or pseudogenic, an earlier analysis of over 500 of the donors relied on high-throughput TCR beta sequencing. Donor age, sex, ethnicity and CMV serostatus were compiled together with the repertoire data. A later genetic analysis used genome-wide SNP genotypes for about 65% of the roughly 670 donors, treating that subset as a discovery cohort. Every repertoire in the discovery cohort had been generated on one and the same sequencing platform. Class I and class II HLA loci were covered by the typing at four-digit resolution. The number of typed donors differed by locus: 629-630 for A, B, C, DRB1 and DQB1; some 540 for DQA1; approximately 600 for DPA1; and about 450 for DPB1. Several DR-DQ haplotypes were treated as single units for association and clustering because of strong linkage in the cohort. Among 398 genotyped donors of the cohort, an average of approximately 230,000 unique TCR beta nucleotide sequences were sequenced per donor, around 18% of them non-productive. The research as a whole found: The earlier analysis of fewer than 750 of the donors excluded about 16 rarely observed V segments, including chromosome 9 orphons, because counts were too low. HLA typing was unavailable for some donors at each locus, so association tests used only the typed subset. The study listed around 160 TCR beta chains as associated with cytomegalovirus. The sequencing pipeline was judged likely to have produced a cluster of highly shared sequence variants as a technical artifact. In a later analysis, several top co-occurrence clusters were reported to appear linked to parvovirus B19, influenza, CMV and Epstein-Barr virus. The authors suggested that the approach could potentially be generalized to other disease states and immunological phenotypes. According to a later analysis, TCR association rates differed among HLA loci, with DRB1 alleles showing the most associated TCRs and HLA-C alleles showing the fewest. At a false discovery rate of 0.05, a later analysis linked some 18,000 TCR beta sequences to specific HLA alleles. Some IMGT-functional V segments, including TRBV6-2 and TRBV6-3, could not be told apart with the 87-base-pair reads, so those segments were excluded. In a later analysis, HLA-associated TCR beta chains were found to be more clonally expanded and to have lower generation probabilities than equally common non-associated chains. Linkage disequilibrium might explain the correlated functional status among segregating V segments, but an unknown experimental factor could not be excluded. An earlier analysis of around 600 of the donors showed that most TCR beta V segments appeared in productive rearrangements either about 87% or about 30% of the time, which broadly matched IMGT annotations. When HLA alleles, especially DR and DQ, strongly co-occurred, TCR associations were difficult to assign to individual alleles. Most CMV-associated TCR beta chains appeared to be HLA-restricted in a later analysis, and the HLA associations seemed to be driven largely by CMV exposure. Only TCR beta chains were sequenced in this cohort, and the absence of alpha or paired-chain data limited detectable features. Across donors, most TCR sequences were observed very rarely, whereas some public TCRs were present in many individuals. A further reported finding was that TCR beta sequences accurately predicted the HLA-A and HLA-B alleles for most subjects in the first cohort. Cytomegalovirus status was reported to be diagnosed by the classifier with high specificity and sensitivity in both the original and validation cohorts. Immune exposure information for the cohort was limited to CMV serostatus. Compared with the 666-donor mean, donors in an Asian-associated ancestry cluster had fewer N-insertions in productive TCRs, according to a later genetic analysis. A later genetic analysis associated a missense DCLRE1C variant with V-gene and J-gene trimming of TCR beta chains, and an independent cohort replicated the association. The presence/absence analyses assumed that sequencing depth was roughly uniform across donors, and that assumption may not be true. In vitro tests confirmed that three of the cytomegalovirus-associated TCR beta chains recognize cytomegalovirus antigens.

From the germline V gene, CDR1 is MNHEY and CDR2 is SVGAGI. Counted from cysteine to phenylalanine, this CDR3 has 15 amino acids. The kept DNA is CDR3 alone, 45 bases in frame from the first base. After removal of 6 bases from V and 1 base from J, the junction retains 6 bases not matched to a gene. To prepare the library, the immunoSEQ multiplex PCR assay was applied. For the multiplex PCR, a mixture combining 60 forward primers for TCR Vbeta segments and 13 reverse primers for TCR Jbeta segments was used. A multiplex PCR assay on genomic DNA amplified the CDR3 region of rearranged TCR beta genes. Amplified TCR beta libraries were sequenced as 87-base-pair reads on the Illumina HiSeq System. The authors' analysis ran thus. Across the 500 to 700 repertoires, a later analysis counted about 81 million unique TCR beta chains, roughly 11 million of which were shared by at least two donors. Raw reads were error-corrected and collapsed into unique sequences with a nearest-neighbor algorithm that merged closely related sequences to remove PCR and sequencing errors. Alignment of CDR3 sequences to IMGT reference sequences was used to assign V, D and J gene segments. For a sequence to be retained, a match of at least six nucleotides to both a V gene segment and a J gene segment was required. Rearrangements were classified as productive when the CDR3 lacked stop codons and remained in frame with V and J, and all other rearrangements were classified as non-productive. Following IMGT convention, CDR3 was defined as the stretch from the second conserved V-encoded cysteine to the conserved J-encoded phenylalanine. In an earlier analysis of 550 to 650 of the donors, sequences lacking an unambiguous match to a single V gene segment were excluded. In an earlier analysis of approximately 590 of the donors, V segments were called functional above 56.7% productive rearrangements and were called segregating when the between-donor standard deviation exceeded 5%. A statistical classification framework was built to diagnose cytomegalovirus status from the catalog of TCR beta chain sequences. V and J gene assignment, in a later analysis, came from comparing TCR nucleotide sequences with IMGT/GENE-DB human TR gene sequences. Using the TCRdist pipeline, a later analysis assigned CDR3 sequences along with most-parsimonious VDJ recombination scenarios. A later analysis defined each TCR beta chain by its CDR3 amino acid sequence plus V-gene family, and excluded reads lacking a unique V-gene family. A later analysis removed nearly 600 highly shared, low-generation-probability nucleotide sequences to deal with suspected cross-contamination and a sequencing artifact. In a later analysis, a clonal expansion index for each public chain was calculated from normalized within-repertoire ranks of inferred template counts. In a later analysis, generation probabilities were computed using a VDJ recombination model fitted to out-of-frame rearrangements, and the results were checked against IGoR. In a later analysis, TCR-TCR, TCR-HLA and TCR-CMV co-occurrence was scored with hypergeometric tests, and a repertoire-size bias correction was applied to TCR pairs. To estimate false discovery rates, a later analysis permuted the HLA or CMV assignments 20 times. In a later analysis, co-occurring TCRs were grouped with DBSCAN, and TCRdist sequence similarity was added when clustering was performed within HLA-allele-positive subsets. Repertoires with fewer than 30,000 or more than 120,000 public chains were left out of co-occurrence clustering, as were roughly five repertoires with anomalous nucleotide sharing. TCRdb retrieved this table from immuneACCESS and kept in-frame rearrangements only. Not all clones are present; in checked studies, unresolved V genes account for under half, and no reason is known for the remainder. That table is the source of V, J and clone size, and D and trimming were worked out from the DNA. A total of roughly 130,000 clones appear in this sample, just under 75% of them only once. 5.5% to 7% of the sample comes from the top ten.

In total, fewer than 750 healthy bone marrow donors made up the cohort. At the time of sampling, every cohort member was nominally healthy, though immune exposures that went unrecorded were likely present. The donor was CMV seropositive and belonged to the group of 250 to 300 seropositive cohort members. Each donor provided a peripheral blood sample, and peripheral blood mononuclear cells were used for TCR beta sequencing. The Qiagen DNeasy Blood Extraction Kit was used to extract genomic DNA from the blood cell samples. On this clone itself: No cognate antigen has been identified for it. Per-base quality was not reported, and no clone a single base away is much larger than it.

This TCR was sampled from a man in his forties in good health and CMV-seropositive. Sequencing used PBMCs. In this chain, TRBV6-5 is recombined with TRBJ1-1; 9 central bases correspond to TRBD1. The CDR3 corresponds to CASSRQTGGNTEAFF. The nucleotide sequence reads TGTGCCAGCAGCAGACAGACAGGGGGGAACACTGAAGCTTTCTTT.